Listed below are T cell receptor beta chains from one sample, sequenced in a study of cytomegalovirus exposure and HLA in healthy donors. The protocol was immunoSEQ multiplex PCR, while the TCRdb copy is restricted to in-frame clones and leaves out a portion. Of 150,000 to 200,000 clones listed, around 72% are singletons. The sequencing input was PBMCs. These receptors were obtained from a female donor in good health and CMV-seronegative. The CDR3 runs from the conserved cysteine through the conserved F or W. The D gene is left open where the match is weak. The size entry is marked missing in some rows and otherwise reads once, few, many or a size class.

>.|TRBD1|TRBJ2-3|15|TRBV7-6
CASSPTGGFTDTQYF
TGTGCCAGCAGCCCTACAGGGGGCTTCACAGATACGCAGTATTTT
>.|.|TRBJ2-3|15|TRBV19
CASSIVGSPGDTQYF
TGTGCCAGTAGTATAGTAGGATCACCGGGAGATACGCAGTATTTT
>few|TRBD1|TRBJ2-7|15|TRBV10-3
CAIREDRASPYEQYF
TGTGCCATCAGGGAGGACAGGGCGTCCCCCTACGAGCAGTACTTC
>.|TRBD2|TRBJ2-3|18|TRBV5-5
CASSLRPPSGRETDTQYF
TGTGCCAGCAGCTTACGCCCCCCTAGCGGGAGGGAGACAGATACGCAGTATTTT
>few|.|TRBJ2-3|13|TRBV29-1
CSVEAGATDTQYF
TGCAGCGTTGAAGCAGGGGCCACAGATACGCAGTATTTT
>few|.|TRBJ2-5|14|TRBV15
CATSGRGGSETQYF
TGTGCCACCAGCGGAAGAGGAGGGTCAGAGACCCAGTACTTC
>.|TRBD1|TRBJ1-5|14|TRBV4-1
CASSPQGVDQPQHF
TGCGCCAGCAGCCCGCAGGGGGTGGATCAGCCCCAGCATTTT
>.|TRBD1|TRBJ1-6|15|TRBV9
CASSPRTGEGSPLHF
TGTGCCAGCAGCCCCCGGACAGGGGAAGGATCACCCCTCCACTTT
>.|TRBD2|TRBJ2-3|16|TRBV7-3
CASRRGSGGGTDTQYF
TGTGCCAGCCGTCGGGGTAGCGGGGGGGGCACAGATACGCAGTATTTT
>few|.|TRBJ2-4|15|TRBV14
CASSQVSQAKNIQYF
TGTGCCAGCAGCCAAGTGTCACAAGCCAAAAACATTCAGTACTTC
>.|.|TRBJ1-1|12|TRBV29-1
CSVAAGRTEAFF
TGCAGCGTTGCGGCAGGAAGAACTGAAGCTTTCTTT
>.|TRBD1|TRBJ1-2|17|TRBV14
CASSFNRRGRQGYGYTF
TGTGCCAGCAGTTTCAATCGCCGGGGCCGACAGGGCTATGGCTACACCTTC
>.|.|TRBJ1-4|14|TRBV7-9
CASSRREIDEKLFF
TGTGCCAGCAGCCGCAGGGAAATAGATGAAAAACTGTTTTTT
>few|.|TRBJ1-2|15|TRBV14
CASSVPNQGNYGYTF
TGTGCCAGCAGCGTACCGAACCAGGGGAACTATGGCTACACCTTC
>.|.|TRBJ1-4|15|TRBV5-5
CASSLSGLTNEKLFF
TGTGCCAGCAGCTTGAGTGGCCTTACTAATGAAAAACTGTTTTTT
>.|.|TRBJ2-7|14|TRBV7-2
CASSRSGLNYEQYF
TGTGCCAGCAGCCGCAGCGGCCTGAACTACGAGCAGTACTTC
>.|.|TRBJ1-1|15|TRBV2
CASSEFGGPNTEAFF
TGTGCCAGCAGTGAATTTGGGGGCCCGAACACTGAAGCTTTCTTT
>.|TRBD1|TRBJ1-2|13|TRBV30
CAWSADRGNGYTF
TGTGCCTGGAGTGCGGACAGGGGTAATGGCTACACCTTC
>.|TRBD1|TRBJ1-5|16|TRBV28
CASSFPGGASNQPQHF
TGTGCCAGCAGTTTCCCAGGGGGCGCGAGCAATCAGCCCCAGCATTTT
>.|TRBD1|TRBJ1-6|16|TRBV4-2
CASSQTRTGLNSPLHF
TGTGCCAGCAGCCAGACGCGGACAGGCCTGAATTCACCCCTCCACTTT
>.|.|TRBJ2-3|15|TRBV7-9
CASSLVAAPRDTQYF
TGTGCCAGCAGCTTAGTAGCGGCCCCACGTGATACGCAGTATTTT
>.|TRBD2|TRBJ2-1|15|TRBV12-5
CASGLVSSGGPEQFF
TGTGCTAGTGGTTTGGTTTCCAGCGGGGGCCCTGAGCAGTTCTTC
>few|TRBD2|TRBJ2-3|14|TRBV5-1
CASSSLREVDTQYF
TGCGCCAGCAGCTCGCTGCGGGAGGTAGATACGCAGTATTTT
>.|TRBD1|TRBJ1-5|15|TRBV9
CASSVSGQGDQPQHF
TGTGCCAGCAGCGTCAGCGGACAGGGCGATCAGCCCCAGCATTTT
>.|.|TRBJ1-5|15|TRBV7-2
CASSRARNSNQPQHF
TGTGCCAGCTCCCGCGCGAGGAATTCCAATCAGCCCCAGCATTTT
>.|.|TRBJ1-1|17|TRBV21-1
CASSKVRALDSPTEAFF
TGTGCCAGCAGCAAAGTCAGGGCCTTGGACAGCCCCACTGAAGCTTTCTTT
>.|.|TRBJ1-4|15|TRBV11-3
CASPYPRGTNEKLFF
TGTGCCAGCCCATATCCCAGGGGCACTAATGAAAAACTGTTTTTT
>.|.|TRBJ1-3|14|TRBV5-1
CASRGGPSGNTIYF
TGCGCCAGCCGCGGGGGTCCCTCTGGAAACACCATATATTTT
>.|.|TRBJ1-6|14|TRBV10-1
CASSEVREESPLHF
TGCGCCAGCAGTGAAGTCAGGGAGGAATCACCCCTCCACTTT
>few|.|TRBJ1-1|10|TRBV29-1
CSAPESGAFF
TGCAGCGCCCCCGAGTCCGGAGCTTTCTTT
>.|TRBD1|TRBJ1-5|16|TRBV2
CASSESGRGSNQPQHF
TGTGCCAGCAGTGAGTCCGGCAGGGGGAGCAATCAGCCCCAGCATTTT
>.|TRBD2|TRBJ2-3|16|TRBV7-2
CASSFTSGSIPDTQYF
TGTGCCAGCAGCTTTACTAGCGGGAGCATACCAGATACGCAGTATTTT
>.|TRBD2|TRBJ2-1|19|TRBV5-1
CASSLDLAGGHSSYNEQFF
TGCGCCAGCAGCTTGGATCTAGCGGGGGGCCATAGCTCCTACAATGAGCAGTTCTTC
>few|TRBD1|TRBJ1-4|14|TRBV5-1
CASSAGQGAEKLFF
TGCGCCAGCAGCGCGGGACAGGGGGCCGAAAAACTGTTTTTT
>.|.|TRBJ2-5|16|TRBV9
CASSVVAVGALETQYF
TGTGCCAGCAGCGTAGTTGCTGTAGGGGCGTTAGAGACCCAGTACTTC
>.|TRBD1|TRBJ2-7|15|TRBV9
CASSVAGQGIDEQYF
TGTGCCAGCAGCGTCGCGGGACAGGGAATTGACGAGCAGTACTTC
>.|TRBD1|TRBJ1-3|14|TRBV5-8
CASSSGQEEDTIYF
TGTGCCAGCAGCTCCGGACAGGAGGAAGACACCATATATTTT
>.|TRBD1|TRBJ1-2|13|TRBV2
CASCQGETYGYTF
TGTGCCAGCTGCCAGGGGGAAACCTATGGCTACACCTTC
>.|.|TRBJ1-5|15|TRBV4-2
CASSAQGGMNQPQHF
TGTGCCAGCAGCGCGCAAGGGGGTATGAATCAGCCCCAGCATTTT
>.|TRBD1|TRBJ2-5|14|TRBV7-3
CASSPTGQRETQYF
TGTGCCAGCAGCCCTACGGGACAGAGGGAGACCCAGTACTTC
>.|.|TRBJ2-1|13|TRBV6-5
CASRGDGRNEQFF
TGTGCCAGCAGGGGCGACGGTAGGAATGAGCAGTTCTTC
>.|.|TRBJ1-2|14|TRBV4-3
CASSQDPGVYGYTF
TGCGCCAGCAGCCAAGACCCGGGTGTCTATGGCTACACCTTC
>few|TRBD1|TRBJ2-7|15|TRBV7-7
CASSLVGDSPYEQYF
TGTGCTAGCAGCTTAGTGGGGGACAGCCCCTACGAGCAGTACTTC
>.|.|TRBJ1-5|14|TRBV28
CASSFSGPGQPQHF
TGTGCCAGCAGCTTCTCGGGCCCGGGGCAGCCCCAGCATTTT
>many|.|TRBJ1-1|12|TRBV5-6
CASSLRGTEAFF
TGTGCCAGCAGCTTAAGGGGAACTGAAGCTTTCTTT